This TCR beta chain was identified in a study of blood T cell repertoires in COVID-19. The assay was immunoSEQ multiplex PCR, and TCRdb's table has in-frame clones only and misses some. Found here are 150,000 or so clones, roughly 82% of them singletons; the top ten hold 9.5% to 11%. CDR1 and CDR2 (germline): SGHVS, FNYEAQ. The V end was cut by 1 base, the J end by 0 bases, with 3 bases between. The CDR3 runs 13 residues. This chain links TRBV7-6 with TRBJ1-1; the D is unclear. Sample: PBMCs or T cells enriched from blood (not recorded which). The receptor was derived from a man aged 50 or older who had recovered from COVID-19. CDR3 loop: CASSLVVNTEAFF. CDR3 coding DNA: TGTGCCAGCAGCTTAGTCGTGAACACTGAAGCTTTCTTT.